Detailed here is one TCR beta chain. This specimen comes from a study of blood T cells in healthy people across ages. Looking at the study overall: Capturing about one barcoded beta molecule per two T cells was achieved by template switching.

The length of the CDR3 is 15 residues. Germline CDR1 and CDR2: SGHVS and FNYEAQ. V lost 4 bases and J lost 6, with 16 bases in between. For the second PCR, which ran for about 6 to 12 cycles, a sample-barcoded 5' primer and a J-beta primer mix were used. TCRdb reprocessed the 5' RACE reads via MiXCR and lists one record per CDR3 protein. The table records 750,000 to 950,000 distinct CDR3 sequences, roughly 26% of them present only once. The same specimen was also included in a second study, on T cells of mothers and their children.

This receptor was identified in a boy aged 10-17 years in good health. This rearrangement joins TRBV7-6 to TRBJ2-1; D tentatively fits TRBD1 or TRBD2 (6 bases each). The source material was blood. This CDR3 reads CASSSTPGASNEQFF. Here the CDR3 DNA reads TGTGCCAGCAGCTCTACCCCGGGGGCCTCCAATGAGCAGTTCTTC.